The 32 T cell receptor beta chains below all came from one sample that was sequenced in a study of CD8+ T cells in alopecia areata. Treatment noted: oral pan-JAK inhibitor, 5-10 mg twice daily. Following RNA extraction, reverse transcription yielded cDNA that acted as the sequencing template. The data were produced by immunoSEQ multiplex PCR, yet TCRdb's version contains in-frame clones alone and is incomplete. Seen here are about 210,000 clones, roughly two fifths observed once, and the top ten hold roughly 0.45%. The sample in question was CD4+ T cells sorted from blood, obtained between weeks 30 and 35, from a patient treated with tofacitinib. The receptor set was obtained from a human donor with alopecia areata.

This sequence joins TRBV5-1 and TRBJ1-4; D is undetermined. Deletions cut 0 bases from V and 7 bases from J, with 7 bases between. The CDR3 runs 13 residues. Germline values: CDR1 SGHRS, CDR2 YFSETQ. CDR3 loop: CASSLGPIEKLFF. Here the CDR3 DNA reads TGCGCCAGCAGCTTGGGGCCGATTGAAAAACTGTTTTTT.

A few counts support this clone. The chain has TRBV29-1 and TRBJ1-1; D unclear. This CDR3 has 11 residues. Germline CDR1 SQVTM, CDR2 ANQGSEA. With 5 bases removed from V and 0 bases from J, the gap between germline ends came to 4 bases. Here the CDR3 DNA reads TGCAGCGTTCTCCTGAACACTGAAGCTTTCTTT. Protein sequence: CSVLLNTEAFF.

V is TRBV5-1 and J is TRBJ2-1; 10 positions match TRBD1. The CDR3 is 16 amino acids. With V trimmed by 4 bases and J by 16 bases, 20 bases remained unmatched. The V gene's germline CDR1 is SGHRS and CDR2 YFSETQ. The CDR3 reads CASSPENPRRDRGYFF. The CDR3 bases are TGCGCCAGCAGCCCCGAAAACCCTCGCCGGGACAGGGGATACTTCTTC. Variable domain in full (rest from reference TRBV5-1 and TRBJ2-1): KAGVTQTPRYLIKTRGQQVTLSCSPISGHRSVSWYQQTPGQGLQFLFEYFSETQRNKGNFPGRFSGRQFSNSRSEMNVSTLELGDSALYLCASSPENPRRDRGYFFGPGTRLTVL.

This clone was recorded once. The V gene is TRBV5-1, the J gene TRBJ1-6; D is uncertain. The germline gives CDR1 SGHRS, CDR2 YFSETQ. V was clipped by 0 bases and J by 3 bases, with 7 bases between them. This CDR3 spans 15 amino acids. The CDR3 loop is CASSLDGDYNSPLHF. The CDR3 bases are TGCGCCAGCAGCTTGGACGGGGACTATAATTCACCCCTCCACTTT.

This clone showed up just once. V usage is TRBV2 and J usage is TRBJ1-2; tentative D call: TRBD1 (5 bases). The CDR3 has 12 amino acids. V lost 5 bases, J lost 8 bases, and 12 bases lay in between. Germline CDR1 SNHLY, CDR2 FYNNEI. The CDR3 DNA sequence: TGTGCCAGCAGTCCGGGGACGAAGGGCTACACCTTC. This translates into CASSPGTKGYTF.

The chain is built from TRBV30 and TRBJ2-2; TRBD2 matches at 9 bases. The V and J ends lost 3 bases and 6 bases, in that order; junction bases with no gene match: 8. The CDR3 totals 15 residues. Looked up from germline, CDR1 is GTSNPN and CDR2 is SVGIG (reference sequence). CDR3 in amino acids: CAWRGRTSVAGELFF. CDR3 DNA: TGTGCCTGGAGGGGTAGGACTAGCGTCGCCGGGGAGCTGTTTTTT.

The chain recombines TRBV11-2 with TRBJ2-1; 15 nucleotides agree with TRBD2. J gave up 9 bases and V 3 bases, and 12 bases lay outside the gene matches. This CDR3 region has 18 residues. CDR1 and CDR2 from the germline V gene are SGHAT and FQNNGV. CDR3 nucleotide sequence: TGTGCCAGCAGCTTCCGTGGACTAGCGGGAGGGATCGTCATTGAGCAGTTCTTC. Residues: CASSFRGLAGGIVIEQFF.

In its sample, this clone was seen a few times. The same CDR3 can be traced to other DNA sequences in this sample. In nucleotides, the CDR3 is TGTGCCAGCCGGGACAGAAACACTGAAGCTTTCTTT. Encoded protein: CASRDRNTEAFF. The rearrangement joins TRBV19 to TRBJ1-1, with TRBD1 identical over 7 bases. CDR3 length equals 12 residues. Germline assignment: CDR1 LNHDA and CDR2 SQIVND (reference sequence). The junction had 3 bases not matched to a gene; V was cut back by 9 bases and J by 2 bases.

This rearrangement joins TRBV5-1 to TRBJ2-5; 7 bases line up with TRBD1. With 0 bases clipped from V and 5 bases from J, the junction kept 10 bases outside the gene matches. CDR3 size: 16 residues. The germline CDR1 and CDR2 sequences are SGHRS and YFSETQ. Here the CDR3 reads CASSLGTGQHGETQYF. The CDR3, as DNA: TGCGCCAGCAGCTTGGGGACAGGCCAACACGGGGAGACCCAGTACTTC.

In this sample, this clone turned up a few times. The chain has TRBV29-1 and TRBJ1-1; 12 positions match TRBD1. This CDR3 has 12 residues. V lost 7 bases to trimming and J lost 5 bases; unmatched junction nucleotides: 2. Germline V CDR1 and CDR2: SQVTM, ANQGSEA. The CDR3 region has the DNA TGCAGCGGGGACAGGGGGCTTACTGAAGCTTTCTTT. Its translation: CSGDRGLTEAFF.

This clone was detected a few times. The V and J genes are TRBV15 and TRBJ1-3, with 8 nucleotides matching TRBD1. CDR3 length: 15 amino acids. CDR1 LNHNV and CDR2 YYDKDF come from the germline V gene (reference sequence). The V gene end was trimmed by 3 bases and the J gene end by 4 bases; junction bases not matched to a gene: 5. The CDR3: CATSRRTGYGNTIYF. The CDR3, as DNA: TGTGCCACCAGCAGGCGGACAGGGTACGGAAACACCATATATTTT.

This clone has a handful of counts. The V gene is TRBV18, the J gene TRBJ1-4; TRBD1 is a possible D gene (6 bases). The V gene's germline CDR1 is KGHSH and CDR2 LQKENI. V gave up 3 bases and J gave up 7 bases, with 15 bases separating them. CDR3 size: 15 residues. This CDR3 reads CASSPWTVSFEKLFF. As DNA, the CDR3 is TGTGCCAGCTCACCCTGGACAGTCTCCTTTGAAAAACTGTTTTTT.

The sample holds a few counts of this clone. The same CDR3 can be traced to other DNA sequences in this sample. The chain joins TRBV2 to TRBJ2-5; no clear D gene. Trimming pared 5 bases from V and 4 bases from J, leaving 11 bases between. The germline gives CDR1 SNHLY, CDR2 FYNNEI. This CDR3 comprises 13 residues. CDR3 in DNA: TGTGCCAGCAGTAGTCTTACAAGAGAGACCCAGTACTTC. Protein sequence: CASSSLTRETQYF.

The CDR3 here is CAISVALLAGGPLHYEQYF. CDR3 nucleotide sequence: TGTGCCATCAGTGTAGCCTTACTAGCGGGGGGACCCTTACACTACGAGCAGTACTTC. This chain joins TRBV10-3 and TRBJ2-7, with TRBD2 identical over 12 bases. V was pared by 4 bases and J by 3 bases, with 16 bases of the junction left unmatched. This CDR3 spans 19 amino acids. Germline V gene sequence: CDR1 ENHRY, CDR2 SYGVKD.

V gene TRBV9 combines with J gene TRBJ1-6; no definite D call. V dropped 5 bases and J dropped 10 bases, with 10 bases sitting between them. CDR1 and CDR2 (germline): SGDLS, YYNGEE. This CDR3 is 12 amino acids long. The CDR3 nucleotides read TGTGCCAGCAGTGACTTGGACTCACCCCTCCACTTT. It is translated as CASSDLDSPLHF. Full variable domain (remainder filled in from reference TRBV9 and TRBJ1-6): DSGVTQTPKHLITATGQRVTLRCSPRSGDLSVYWYQQSLDQGLQFLIQYYNGEERAKGNILERFSAQQFPDLHSELNLSSLELGDSALYFCASSDLDSPLHFGNGTRLTVT.

This clone was detected a few times. This sequence joins TRBV15 and TRBJ1-5; unclear D gene. This CDR3 is built from 16 residues. CDR1 is LNHNV, CDR2 YYDKDF, per germline (reference sequence). The V and J ends lost 0 bases and 5 bases respectively, with 14 bases between them. The CDR3 here is CATSRDAARRDQPQHF. DNA of the CDR3: TGTGCCACCAGCAGAGATGCGGCCCGGCGGGATCAGCCCCAGCATTTT.

The rearrangement uses TRBV29-1 and TRBJ2-6; unclear D gene. The germline CDR1 and CDR2 sequences are SQVTM and ANQGSEA. The CDR3 sequence is 14 residues long. Trimming pared 7 bases from V and 4 bases from J, leaving 14 bases between. The DNA of the CDR3 is TGCAGCGCTCAGACTGCGCTCGGGGCCAACGTCCTGACTTTC. This translates into CSAQTALGANVLTF.

This rearrangement joins TRBV2 to TRBJ1-2, with D perhaps TRBD1 (6 bases). Per germline, CDR1 SNHLY and CDR2 FYNNEI. The length of the CDR3 is 14 residues. Trimming took off 0 bases at V and 8 bases at J, with 13 bases between the two ends. CDR3 loop: CASSEAGRGRGYTF. In DNA form, the CDR3 reads TGTGCCAGCAGTGAAGCGGGCAGGGGAAGGGGCTACACCTTC.

There are a few counts of this clone. This chain links TRBV25-1 with TRBJ2-7; D may be TRBD2 (6 bases). The V end lost 3 bases, the J end lost 1 base, and 13 bases lay between the germline ends. Germline V gene lookup returns CDR1 MGHDK and CDR2 SYGVNS. The CDR3 is 15 amino acids. Here the CDR3 reads CASSERGIWSYEQYF. CDR3 bases: TGTGCCAGCAGTGAGCGGGGTATTTGGTCCTACGAGCAGTACTTC.

The rearrangement joins TRBV14 to TRBJ2-1; D unresolved. The CDR3 totals 16 residues. Germline V gives CDR1 SGHDN, CDR2 FVKESK. V was clipped by 0 bases and J by 0 bases, with 9 bases between them. CDR3 sequence: CASSQEWVGSYNEQFF. The CDR3 DNA is TGTGCCAGCAGCCAAGAGTGGGTTGGCTCCTACAATGAGCAGTTCTTC.

V gene TRBV5-4 combines with J gene TRBJ1-6; TRBD1 matches at 7 bases. The CDR3 has 13 amino acids. Germline lookup yields CDR1 SGHNT and CDR2 YYREEE (reference sequence). Unmatched junction bases numbered 0, after V lost 3 bases and J lost 6 bases. The CDR3, as DNA: TGTGCCAGCAGCTCAGGGGGTAATTCACCCCTCCACTTT. Encoded protein: CASSSGGNSPLHF.

This clone has a handful of counts. The chain employs TRBV11-2 and TRBJ2-2, with D perhaps matching TRBD2 (7 bases). Germline assignment: CDR1 SGHAT and CDR2 FQNNGV. V lost 6 bases, J lost 6 bases, and 17 bases lay in between. The CDR3 consists of 15 residues. The CDR3 spells CASRKAGGAPGELFF. DNA for the CDR3: TGTGCCAGCAGGAAAGCTGGGGGGGCCCCCGGGGAGCTGTTTTTT.

V usage is TRBV18 and J usage is TRBJ2-2; D not certain. The germline CDR1 and CDR2 sequences are KGHSH and LQKENI. The V gene lost 3 bases and the J gene lost 2 bases, with 10 bases spanning the gap. This CDR3 region has 15 residues. The CDR3 DNA sequence: TGTGCCAGCTCACCTAGATCACGAAACACCGGGGAGCTGTTTTTT. It codes for CASSPRSRNTGELFF.

The V gene is TRBV5-1, the J gene TRBJ1-1; TRBD1 aligns across 10 bases. Germline assignment: CDR1 SGHRS and CDR2 YFSETQ. This CDR3 region has 12 residues. The ends lost 3 bases at V and 13 bases at J; junction bases unmatched: 6. CDR3 loop: CASSYDRGRGFF. For the CDR3, the DNA is TGCGCCAGCAGCTATGACAGGGGGCGAGGTTTCTTT.

This clone has just a few counts. This chain joins TRBV5-1 and TRBJ1-1, with D uncertain. The V gene lost 1 base and the J gene lost 0 bases, with 13 bases spanning the gap. The CDR3 extends over 16 amino acids. The germline V gene encodes CDR1 SGHRS and CDR2 YFSETQ. CDR3 nucleotide sequence: TGCGCCAGCAGCTTGCGAACCGGCGACTTGAACACTGAAGCTTTCTTT. Amino acid sequence: CASSLRTGDLNTEAFF.

The table lists this clone with a few counts. The chain uses TRBV2 and TRBJ1-2, with 10 positions matching TRBD1. The germline CDR1 and CDR2 sequences are SNHLY and FYNNEI. V was pared by 6 bases and J by 8 bases, with 9 bases of the junction left unmatched. The CDR3 sequence is 14 residues long. In DNA form, the CDR3 reads TGTGCCAGCAGCTACCGGGACAGGGGTGGAGGCTACACCTTC. Its protein is CASSYRDRGGGYTF.

The rearrangement uses TRBV30 and TRBJ2-7, with TRBD2 matching 8 bases. The CDR3 contains 17 residues. With V trimmed by 0 bases and J by 1 base, 11 bases remained unmatched. Germline loops: CDR1 GTSNPN, CDR2 SVGIG (reference sequence). The CDR3 sequence: CAWSVGSSGSPSYEQYF. In DNA, the CDR3 is TGTGCCTGGAGTGTTGGGTCTAGCGGGTCCCCATCCTACGAGCAGTACTTC.

V is TRBV11-2 and J is TRBJ2-7; D remains unclear. CDR1 and CDR2 from the germline V gene are SGHAT and FQNNGV. The germline V and J ends were trimmed by 1 base and 4 bases, with 8 bases remaining between them. The CDR3 sequence is 13 residues long. CDR3 DNA: TGTGCCAGCAGCTTAGCGCTCCAGTACGAGCAGTACTTC. It is translated as CASSLALQYEQYF.

The chain joins TRBV15 to TRBJ1-2; perhaps TRBD1 as D (6 bases). This CDR3 has 14 amino acids. V lost 1 base and J 7 bases, leaving 13 bases between the germline ends. Germline V gives CDR1 LNHNV, CDR2 YYDKDF (reference sequence). The CDR3 loop is CATSRAMGQGGYTF. The CDR3 nucleotides read TGTGCCACCAGCAGAGCCATGGGACAAGGTGGCTACACCTTC.

This clone was counted a few times. The chain recombines TRBV2 with TRBJ2-6; TRBD2 is a possible D gene (6 bases). V was pared by 3 bases and J by 2 bases, with 8 bases between. The CDR3 length is 15 residues. Germline-derived CDR1 and CDR2 are SNHLY and FYNNEI. CDR3 loop: CASSEEGAGANVLTF. The CDR3 DNA reads TGTGCCAGCAGTGAGGAGGGTGCTGGGGCCAACGTCCTGACTTTC.

The gene calls are TRBV29-1 and TRBJ1-1, with 8 positions matching TRBD1. The CDR3 has 19 residues. The germline V gene encodes CDR1 SQVTM and CDR2 ANQGSEA. Losses at the gene ends were 7 bases for V and 3 bases for J; bases not matched to a gene: 25. The CDR3 loop reads CSAPGESGQGLRRDTEAFF. CDR3 in DNA: TGCAGCGCCCCGGGGGAGTCCGGACAGGGTTTAAGGCGGGACACTGAAGCTTTCTTT.

The chain joins TRBV9 to TRBJ2-1; no clear D. Trimming pared 3 bases from V and 6 bases from J, leaving 4 bases between. Germline V gene data show CDR1 as SGDLS and CDR2 as YYNGEE. There are 11 residues in the CDR3. The CDR3 region is CASSGLNEQFF. Here the CDR3 DNA reads TGTGCCAGCAGCGGCCTCAATGAGCAGTTCTTC.